This is a list of T cell receptor beta chains from one sample in a study of vaccination and CD4 T cells after COVID-19. TCRdb fed the PCR reads into MiXCR, producing one record per CDR3 protein. The sample includes around 9,200 distinct CDR3 sequences, approximately 63% of them seen just once. Their specific antigens are unknown. The specimen was CD4+ T cells from blood, cultured in vitro. The receptors shown here come from a human donor who had recovered from COVID-19. CDR3s include the opening cysteine and the closing phenylalanine or tryptophan. D genes are given only for firm matches. Where a row states a size, it is once, few, many or the class of an expanded clone; other rows omit it.

j_call: TRBJ2-7
v_call: TRBV6-2/TRBV6-3
d_call: TRBD2
clone_size: NA
cdr3_aa: CASQRGSYEQYF
cdr3_nt: TGTGCCAGTCAGCGGGGGTCCTACGAGCAGTACTTC

j_call: TRBJ1-1
v_call: TRBV28
d_call: NA
clone_size: NA
cdr3_aa: CASSRTWGAFF
cdr3_nt: TGTGCCAGCAGCCGGACGTGGGGGGCTTTCTTT

j_call: TRBJ1-2
v_call: TRBV7-9
d_call: TRBD1
clone_size: NA
cdr3_aa: CASSLRDSYGYTF
cdr3_nt: TGTGCCAGCAGCCTACGGGACAGCTATGGCTACACCTTC

j_call: TRBJ2-5
v_call: TRBV21-1
d_call: NA
clone_size: large
cdr3_aa: CASTQGAGLQETQYF
cdr3_nt: TGTGCCAGCACCCAAGGGGCTGGGCTGCAAGAGACCCAGTACTTC

j_call: TRBJ1-5
v_call: TRBV5-8
d_call: NA
clone_size: NA
cdr3_aa: CASSFGVPANQPQHF
cdr3_nt: TGTGCCAGCAGCTTTGGGGTCCCAGCCAATCAGCCCCAGCATTTT

j_call: TRBJ1-6
v_call: TRBV7-6
d_call: TRBD1
clone_size: few
cdr3_aa: CASSLDGQGITPLHF
cdr3_nt: TGTGCCAGCAGCTTAGACGGACAGGGTATAACACCCCTCCACTTT

j_call: TRBJ2-5
v_call: TRBV7-3
d_call: NA
clone_size: few
cdr3_aa: CASSFTGRVAGETQYF
cdr3_nt: TGTGCCAGCAGCTTTACAGGGAGAGTGGCTGGGGAGACCCAGTACTTC

j_call: TRBJ2-5
v_call: TRBV7-2
d_call: NA
clone_size: NA
cdr3_aa: CASSPWQGGYQETQYF
cdr3_nt: TGTGCCAGCAGCCCTTGGCAGGGGGGGTACCAAGAGACCCAGTACTTC

j_call: TRBJ1-1
v_call: TRBV6-1
d_call: NA
clone_size: NA
cdr3_aa: CASSRSGGWTEAFF
cdr3_nt: TGTGCCAGCAGTAGGAGCGGCGGGTGGACTGAAGCTTTCTTT

j_call: TRBJ2-1
v_call: TRBV10-2
d_call: TRBD2
clone_size: NA
cdr3_aa: CASLLETSVHEQFF
cdr3_nt: TGCGCCAGCCTGCTGGAGACTAGCGTACATGAGCAGTTCTTC

j_call: TRBJ2-5
v_call: TRBV7-9
d_call: NA
clone_size: few
cdr3_aa: CASSFRVGVGQETQYF
cdr3_nt: TGTGCCAGCAGCTTTAGGGTCGGGGTAGGCCAAGAGACCCAGTACTTC

j_call: TRBJ1-2
v_call: TRBV28
d_call: NA
clone_size: NA
cdr3_aa: CASYGRGDYGYTF
cdr3_nt: TGTGCCAGCTATGGGAGGGGGGACTATGGCTACACCTTC

j_call: TRBJ1-5
v_call: TRBV7-9
d_call: TRBD1
clone_size: NA
cdr3_aa: CASSLGRGRDQPQHF
cdr3_nt: TGTGCCAGCAGCTTAGGCAGGGGGCGTGATCAGCCCCAGCATTTT

j_call: TRBJ2-5
v_call: TRBV25-1
d_call: TRBD2
clone_size: few
cdr3_aa: CASSDRLAGETQYF
cdr3_nt: TGTGCCAGCAGTGACAGACTAGCCGGGGAGACCCAGTACTTC

j_call: TRBJ2-7
v_call: TRBV20-1
d_call: TRBD2
clone_size: NA
cdr3_aa: CSAHRLAGATYEQYF
cdr3_nt: TGCAGTGCTCACCGACTAGCGGGAGCGACCTACGAGCAGTACTTC

j_call: TRBJ2-3
v_call: TRBV20-1
d_call: NA
clone_size: NA
cdr3_aa: CSASWPPGTDTQYF
cdr3_nt: TGCAGTGCTAGTTGGCCCCCCGGCACAGATACGCAGTATTTT

j_call: TRBJ2-7
v_call: TRBV28
d_call: NA
clone_size: NA
cdr3_aa: CASSSTEYEQYF
cdr3_nt: TGTGCCAGCAGTTCCACAGAGTACGAGCAGTACTTC

j_call: TRBJ2-7
v_call: TRBV5-1
d_call: TRBD1
clone_size: NA
cdr3_aa: CASSLTGDPRYEQYF
cdr3_nt: TGCGCCAGCAGCTTGACAGGGGACCCCCGCTACGAGCAGTACTTC

j_call: TRBJ1-2
v_call: TRBV2
d_call: NA
clone_size: once
cdr3_aa: CASSADLGGYTF
cdr3_nt: TGTGCCAGCAGTGCGGACCTCGGGGGCTACACCTTC

j_call: TRBJ1-6
v_call: TRBV20-1
d_call: NA
clone_size: medium-sized
cdr3_aa: CSARPGDGMPLHF
cdr3_nt: TGCAGTGCTAGACCAGGGGATGGGATGCCCCTCCACTTT

j_call: TRBJ2-5
v_call: TRBV7-9
d_call: TRBD1
clone_size: NA
cdr3_aa: CASSLGGTGPQETQYF
cdr3_nt: TGTGCCAGCAGCTTAGGCGGGACAGGTCCTCAAGAGACCCAGTACTTC

j_call: TRBJ1-6
v_call: TRBV20-1
d_call: NA
clone_size: few
cdr3_aa: CSASPQWQGSNSPLHF
cdr3_nt: TGCAGTGCTAGTCCCCAGTGGCAGGGCTCTAATTCACCCCTCCACTTT

j_call: TRBJ2-7
v_call: TRBV7-2
d_call: NA
clone_size: large
cdr3_aa: CASSEYLRIDEQYF
cdr3_nt: TGTGCCAGCAGCGAATATTTAAGGATCGACGAGCAGTACTTC

j_call: TRBJ1-1
v_call: TRBV20-1
d_call: NA
clone_size: few
cdr3_aa: CSASDGGPEAFF
cdr3_nt: TGCAGTGCTAGCGACGGGGGGCCTGAAGCTTTCTTT

j_call: TRBJ2-7
v_call: TRBV28
d_call: NA
clone_size: NA
cdr3_aa: CASSPQGQRNEQYF
cdr3_nt: TGTGCCAGCAGTCCCCAGGGACAACGTAACGAGCAGTACTTC

j_call: TRBJ2-7
v_call: TRBV7-2
d_call: NA
clone_size: NA
cdr3_aa: CASSLGGAEYF
cdr3_nt: TGTGCCAGCAGCTTAGGTGGGGCGGAGTACTTC

j_call: TRBJ2-7
v_call: TRBV10-3
d_call: NA
clone_size: NA
cdr3_aa: CAISDQGYEQYF
cdr3_nt: TGTGCCATCAGTGATCAGGGCTACGAGCAGTACTTC

j_call: TRBJ1-1
v_call: TRBV7-9
d_call: NA
clone_size: few
cdr3_aa: CASSFVQQRF
cdr3_nt: TGTGCCAGCAGCTTCGTTCAACAGCGTTTT

j_call: TRBJ1-5
v_call: TRBV2
d_call: TRBD1
clone_size: few
cdr3_aa: CASSGDRGYSNQPQHF
cdr3_nt: TGTGCCAGCAGTGGGGACAGGGGATATAGCAATCAGCCCCAGCATTTT

j_call: TRBJ2-5
v_call: TRBV7-8
d_call: TRBD2
clone_size: NA
cdr3_aa: CASTGLAGQETQYF
cdr3_nt: TGTGCCAGCACGGGACTAGCGGGACAAGAGACCCAGTACTTC

j_call: TRBJ1-2
v_call: TRBV28
d_call: TRBD1
clone_size: NA
cdr3_aa: CASSLWAGGNYGYTF
cdr3_nt: TGTGCCAGCAGTTTATGGGCAGGGGGGAACTATGGCTACACCTTC

j_call: TRBJ2-5
v_call: TRBV7-3
d_call: NA
clone_size: NA
cdr3_aa: CASSQGGGETQYF
cdr3_nt: TGTGCCAGCAGCCAAGGCGGAGGGGAGACCCAGTACTTC

j_call: TRBJ2-5
v_call: TRBV7-2
d_call: TRBD2
clone_size: NA
cdr3_aa: CASSLAPPGRPGQETQYF
cdr3_nt: TGTGCCAGCAGCTTAGCTCCCCCCGGGAGGCCGGGACAAGAGACCCAGTACTTC

j_call: TRBJ2-1
v_call: TRBV6-2/TRBV6-3
d_call: TRBD2
clone_size: NA
cdr3_aa: CASSPRREYNEQFF
cdr3_nt: TGTGCCAGCAGTCCCCGGCGGGAGTACAATGAGCAGTTCTTC

j_call: TRBJ1-2
v_call: TRBV28
d_call: NA
clone_size: NA
cdr3_aa: CASARFRVRGYTF
cdr3_nt: TGTGCCAGCGCCCGATTTCGAGTTAGGGGCTACACCTTC

j_call: TRBJ2-1
v_call: TRBV20-1
d_call: NA
clone_size: NA
cdr3_aa: CSARPLAGHYYNEQFF
cdr3_nt: TGCAGTGCTAGACCACTGGCGGGGCACTACTACAATGAGCAGTTCTTC

j_call: TRBJ2-2
v_call: TRBV20-1
d_call: TRBD2
clone_size: NA
cdr3_aa: CSARGGGKAGELFF
cdr3_nt: TGCAGTGCTAGGGGCGGGGGGAAGGCCGGGGAGCTGTTTTTT

j_call: TRBJ2-5
v_call: TRBV7-2
d_call: NA
clone_size: few
cdr3_aa: CASSPPPETQYF
cdr3_nt: TGTGCCAGCAGCCCCCCTCCAGAGACCCAGTACTTC

j_call: TRBJ2-7
v_call: TRBV5-8
d_call: TRBD2
clone_size: NA
cdr3_aa: CASSLSRGVGSQYF
cdr3_nt: TGTGCCAGCAGCTTGAGTCGGGGGGTAGGCTCCCAGTACTTC

j_call: TRBJ2-7
v_call: TRBV6-5
d_call: NA
clone_size: once
cdr3_aa: CASSWDSRSYEQYF
cdr3_nt: TGTGCCAGCAGTTGGGACTCCCGCTCCTACGAGCAGTACTTC

j_call: TRBJ1-1
v_call: TRBV20-1
d_call: NA
clone_size: NA
cdr3_aa: CSARVARRNTEAFF
cdr3_nt: TGCAGTGCTAGAGTGGCACGGAGGAACACTGAAGCTTTCTTT

j_call: TRBJ2-7
v_call: TRBV7-2
d_call: NA
clone_size: NA
cdr3_aa: CASSLPGLSSYEQYF
cdr3_nt: TGTGCCAGCAGCCTTCCAGGACTATCCTCCTACGAGCAGTACTTC

j_call: TRBJ1-1
v_call: TRBV20-1
d_call: TRBD1
clone_size: few
cdr3_aa: CSATGQGNTEAFF
cdr3_nt: TGCAGTGCCACGGGACAGGGGAACACTGAAGCTTTCTTT

j_call: TRBJ2-5
v_call: TRBV6-1
d_call: NA
clone_size: NA
cdr3_aa: CASSPAWETQYF
cdr3_nt: TGTGCCAGCAGTCCTGCGTGGGAGACCCAGTACTTC

j_call: TRBJ2-7
v_call: TRBV7-2
d_call: TRBD2
clone_size: few
cdr3_aa: CASSSGLAGPYEQYF
cdr3_nt: TGTGCCAGCAGCAGTGGACTAGCGGGCCCCTACGAGCAGTACTTC

j_call: TRBJ2-5
v_call: TRBV20-1
d_call: TRBD2
clone_size: NA
cdr3_aa: CSAEGASGNLETQYF
cdr3_nt: TGCAGTGCCGAGGGGGCTAGCGGGAACCTTGAGACCCAGTACTTC

j_call: TRBJ1-2
v_call: TRBV21-1
d_call: NA
clone_size: NA
cdr3_aa: CASSKHGHRGYTF
cdr3_nt: TGTGCCAGCAGCAAACACGGACACAGGGGCTACACCTTC

j_call: TRBJ1-1
v_call: TRBV20-1
d_call: NA
clone_size: NA
cdr3_aa: CSALGTLGTEAFF
cdr3_nt: TGCAGTGCTTTGGGGACATTGGGCACTGAAGCTTTCTTT

j_call: TRBJ1-2
v_call: TRBV6-1
d_call: TRBD1
clone_size: NA
cdr3_aa: CASSLTGVYGYTF
cdr3_nt: TGTGCCAGCAGCTTGACAGGGGTTTATGGCTACACCTTC

j_call: TRBJ2-7
v_call: TRBV20-1
d_call: TRBD2
clone_size: NA
cdr3_aa: CSARDSGGYEQYF
cdr3_nt: TGCAGTGCTAGAGATAGCGGGGGCTACGAGCAGTACTTC

j_call: TRBJ2-5
v_call: TRBV7-8
d_call: NA
clone_size: few
cdr3_aa: CASSGAGARETQYF
cdr3_nt: TGTGCCAGCAGCGGTGCAGGGGCAAGGGAGACCCAGTACTTC

j_call: TRBJ1-2
v_call: TRBV15
d_call: NA
clone_size: NA
cdr3_aa: CATSSLRYNYGYTF
cdr3_nt: TGTGCCACCAGCAGCCTCCGTTACAACTATGGCTACACCTTC

j_call: TRBJ1-2
v_call: TRBV20-1
d_call: TRBD1
clone_size: NA
cdr3_aa: CSAREGTGAGYGYTF
cdr3_nt: TGCAGTGCTAGAGAAGGGACAGGGGCGGGATATGGCTACACCTTC

j_call: TRBJ2-1
v_call: TRBV20-1
d_call: TRBD2
clone_size: once
cdr3_aa: CSAPVGLAGGSSYNEQFF
cdr3_nt: TGCAGTGCTCCGGTAGGGCTAGCGGGAGGGAGCTCCTACAATGAGCAGTTCTTC

j_call: TRBJ1-2
v_call: TRBV7-9
d_call: NA
clone_size: NA
cdr3_aa: CASSWGTNYGYTF
cdr3_nt: TGTGCCAGCAGCTGGGGGACCAACTATGGCTACACCTTC

j_call: TRBJ2-7
v_call: TRBV20-1
d_call: NA
clone_size: NA
cdr3_aa: CSATFGITYEQYF
cdr3_nt: TGCAGTGCTACCTTCGGGATTACCTACGAGCAGTACTTC

j_call: TRBJ2-5
v_call: TRBV6-2/TRBV6-3
d_call: TRBD1
clone_size: NA
cdr3_aa: CASSYRRGLQETQYF
cdr3_nt: TGTGCCAGCAGTTACCGCAGGGGGCTACAAGAGACCCAGTACTTC

j_call: TRBJ1-2
v_call: TRBV28
d_call: TRBD1
clone_size: NA
cdr3_aa: CASSLGTANYGYTF
cdr3_nt: TGTGCCAGCAGTTTAGGGACAGCTAACTATGGCTACACCTTC

j_call: TRBJ2-6
v_call: TRBV28
d_call: TRBD1
clone_size: NA
cdr3_aa: CASTDRGQGASGANVLTF
cdr3_nt: TGTGCCAGCACCGACAGGGGACAGGGGGCATCTGGGGCCAACGTCCTGACTTTC

j_call: TRBJ1-1
v_call: TRBV20-1
d_call: NA
clone_size: NA
cdr3_aa: CSAGRKNTEAFF
cdr3_nt: TGCAGTGCTGGGAGGAAGAACACTGAAGCTTTCTTT